This T cell receptor (beta chain) was sequenced during a study of beta chain features in type 1 diabetes. Whole-study context: What patients shared with healthy donors was a similar profile of age, gender and cell yields. Whole-study results and caveats: Among all four CD4+ subsets, Type 1 diabetes patients had TCRB CDR3s that were moderately but significantly shorter. Sequencing the cDNA could make cells with high TCR expression show up more than they should.

Points on this clone: Its antigen is not known.

Expressed TCRB transcripts got sequenced, as all isolated RNA was reverse transcribed. Libraries were prepared by immunoSEQ multiplex PCR; TCRdb keeps only in-frame clonotypes and omits some of them. Of about 340,000 clones detected, 13% appear once; the ten largest clones hold about 0.016%. CDR3 length: 11 amino acids. Deletions cut 8 bases from V and 7 bases from J, with 11 bases between. Germline V gene data show CDR1 as SGHNT and CDR2 as YENEEA. CD45RO/CCR7/CD25/CD127/CD95/CD27 separated CD4+ naive, central memory, regulatory and stem cell-like memory cells by sorting. This sequence joins TRBV11-3 and TRBJ1-1; D is possibly TRBD1 (5 bases). Sequencing used naive CD4+ T cells from blood. The sequence came from a woman younger than 35 with type 1 diabetes. Here the CDR3 reads CASAGGGEAFF. The CDR3 coding sequence is TGTGCCAGCGCCGGGGGGGGTGAAGCTTTCTTT.